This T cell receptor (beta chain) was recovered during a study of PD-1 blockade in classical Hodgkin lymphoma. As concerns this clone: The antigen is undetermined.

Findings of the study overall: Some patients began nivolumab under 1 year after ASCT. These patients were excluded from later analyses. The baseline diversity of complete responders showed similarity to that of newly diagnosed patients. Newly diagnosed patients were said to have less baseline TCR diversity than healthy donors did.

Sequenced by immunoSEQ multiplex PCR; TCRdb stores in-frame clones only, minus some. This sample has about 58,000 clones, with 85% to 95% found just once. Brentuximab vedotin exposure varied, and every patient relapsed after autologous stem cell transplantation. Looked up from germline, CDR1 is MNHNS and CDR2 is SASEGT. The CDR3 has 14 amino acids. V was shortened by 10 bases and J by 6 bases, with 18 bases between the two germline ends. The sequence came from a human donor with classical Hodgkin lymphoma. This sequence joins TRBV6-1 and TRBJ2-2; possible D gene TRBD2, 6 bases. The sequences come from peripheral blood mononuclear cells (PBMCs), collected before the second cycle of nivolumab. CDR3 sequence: CAIPTPAGSGELFF. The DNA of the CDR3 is TGTGCCATCCCAACCCCCGCGGGGTCCGGGGAGCTGTTTTTT.